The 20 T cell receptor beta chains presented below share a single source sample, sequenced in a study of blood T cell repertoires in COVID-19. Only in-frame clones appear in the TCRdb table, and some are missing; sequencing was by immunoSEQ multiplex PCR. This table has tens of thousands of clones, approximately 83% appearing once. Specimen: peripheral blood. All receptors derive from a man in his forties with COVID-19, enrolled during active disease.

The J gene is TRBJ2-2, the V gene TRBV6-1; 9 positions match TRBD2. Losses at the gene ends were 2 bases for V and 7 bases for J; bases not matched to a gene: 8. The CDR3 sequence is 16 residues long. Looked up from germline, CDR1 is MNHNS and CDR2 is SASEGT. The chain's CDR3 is CASSEMRAGGHGELFF. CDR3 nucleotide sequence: TGTGCCAGCAGTGAAATGCGAGCGGGGGGACACGGGGAGCTGTTTTTT.

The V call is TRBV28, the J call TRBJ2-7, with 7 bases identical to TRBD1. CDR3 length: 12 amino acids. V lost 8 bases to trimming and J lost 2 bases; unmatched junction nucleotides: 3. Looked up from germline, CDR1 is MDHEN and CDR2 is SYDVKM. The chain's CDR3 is CASLGQTYEQYF. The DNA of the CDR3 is TGTGCCAGCCTGGGACAGACCTACGAGCAGTACTTC.

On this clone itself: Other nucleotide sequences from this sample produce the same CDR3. In DNA, the CDR3 is TGTGCCAGCTCACCATCAGGGGGAGAGACCCAGTACTTC. Amino acids: CASSPSGGETQYF. The gene calls are TRBV18 and TRBJ2-5; 7 nucleotides agree with TRBD1. The CDR3 consists of 13 residues. In germline, CDR1 is KGHSH, CDR2 LQKENI. V dropped 2 bases and J dropped 4; count of bases not matched to a gene: 1.

The CDR3 is CASSESGRFDNEQFF. The CDR3 DNA sequence: TGTGCCAGCAGTGAAAGTGGCAGGTTTGACAATGAGCAGTTCTTC. The genes are TRBV6-1 and TRBJ2-1, with no clear D. The CDR3 contains 15 residues. V was pared by 2 bases and J by 5 bases, with 13 bases between. Germline CDR1 MNHNS, CDR2 SASEGT.

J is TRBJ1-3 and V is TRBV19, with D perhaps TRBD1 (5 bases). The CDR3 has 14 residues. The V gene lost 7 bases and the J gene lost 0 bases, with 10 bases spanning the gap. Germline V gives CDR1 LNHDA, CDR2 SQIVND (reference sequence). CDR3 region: CASIRGLSGNTIYF. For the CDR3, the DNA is TGTGCCAGTATTCGGGGACTCTCTGGAAACACCATATATTTT. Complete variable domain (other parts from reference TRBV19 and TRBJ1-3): DGGITQSPKYLFRKEGQNVTLSCEQNLNHDAMYWYRQDPGQGLRLIYYSQIVNDFQKGDIAEGYSVSREKKESFPLTVTSAQKNPTAFYLCASIRGLSGNTIYFGEGSWLTVV.

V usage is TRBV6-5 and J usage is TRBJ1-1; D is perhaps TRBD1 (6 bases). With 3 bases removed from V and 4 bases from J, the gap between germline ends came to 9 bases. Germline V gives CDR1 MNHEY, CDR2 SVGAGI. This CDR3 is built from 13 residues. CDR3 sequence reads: CASSYSRGTEAFF. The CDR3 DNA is TGTGCCAGCAGTTATTCCAGGGGCACTGAAGCTTTCTTT.

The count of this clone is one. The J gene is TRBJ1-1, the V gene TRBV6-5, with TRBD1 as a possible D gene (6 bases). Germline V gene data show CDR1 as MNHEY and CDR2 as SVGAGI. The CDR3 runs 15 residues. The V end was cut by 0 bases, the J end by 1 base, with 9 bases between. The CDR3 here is CASSYSNRANTEAFF. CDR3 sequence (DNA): TGTGCCAGCAGTTACTCGAACAGGGCGAACACTGAAGCTTTCTTT.

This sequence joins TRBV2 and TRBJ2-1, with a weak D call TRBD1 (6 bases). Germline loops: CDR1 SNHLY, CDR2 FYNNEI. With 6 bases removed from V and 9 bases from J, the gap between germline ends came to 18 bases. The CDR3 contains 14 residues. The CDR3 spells CASRGAGLRGEQFF. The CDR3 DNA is TGTGCCAGCAGGGGGGCCGGCCTTCGGGGTGAGCAGTTCTTC.

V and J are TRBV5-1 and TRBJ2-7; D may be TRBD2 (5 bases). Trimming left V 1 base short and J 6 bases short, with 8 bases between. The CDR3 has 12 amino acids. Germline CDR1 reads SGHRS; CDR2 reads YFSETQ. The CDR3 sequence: CASSLQDFEQYF. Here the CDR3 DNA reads TGCGCCAGCAGCTTGCAGGACTTCGAGCAGTACTTC.

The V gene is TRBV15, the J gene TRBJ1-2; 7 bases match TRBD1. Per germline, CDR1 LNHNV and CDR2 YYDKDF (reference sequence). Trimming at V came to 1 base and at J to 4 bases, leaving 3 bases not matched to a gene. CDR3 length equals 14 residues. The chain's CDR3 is CATSRGQGGYGYTF. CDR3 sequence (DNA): TGTGCCACCAGCAGAGGACAGGGAGGCTATGGCTACACCTTC.

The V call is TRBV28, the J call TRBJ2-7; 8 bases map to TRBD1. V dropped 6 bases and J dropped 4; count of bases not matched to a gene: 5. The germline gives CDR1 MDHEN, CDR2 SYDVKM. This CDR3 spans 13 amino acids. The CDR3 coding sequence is TGTGCCAGCAGCCCAGGGGGCACGTACGAGCAGTACTTC. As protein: CASSPGGTYEQYF.

The CDR3 sequence: CASSFSRETQYF. In DNA form, the CDR3 reads TGTGCCAGTAGTTTTTCCCGGGAGACCCAGTACTTC. J is TRBJ2-5 and V is TRBV19; D gene ambiguous. Germline CDR1 LNHDA, CDR2 SQIVND (reference sequence). The ends were cut back, 5 bases at V and 5 bases at J, with 9 bases in the middle. The CDR3 extends over 12 amino acids.

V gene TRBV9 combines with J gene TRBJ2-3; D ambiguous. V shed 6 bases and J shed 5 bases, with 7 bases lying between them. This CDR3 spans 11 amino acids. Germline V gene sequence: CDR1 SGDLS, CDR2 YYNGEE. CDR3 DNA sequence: TGTGCCAGCACCGCGTTAGATACGCAGTATTTT. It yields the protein CASTALDTQYF.

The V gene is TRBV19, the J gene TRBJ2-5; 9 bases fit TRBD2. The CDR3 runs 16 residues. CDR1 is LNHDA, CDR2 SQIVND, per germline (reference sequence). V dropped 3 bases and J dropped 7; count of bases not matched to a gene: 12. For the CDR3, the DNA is TGTGCCAGTAGTATTGGTCCCCTAGCGGGGTGGAGGACCCAGTACTTC. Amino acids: CASSIGPLAGWRTQYF.

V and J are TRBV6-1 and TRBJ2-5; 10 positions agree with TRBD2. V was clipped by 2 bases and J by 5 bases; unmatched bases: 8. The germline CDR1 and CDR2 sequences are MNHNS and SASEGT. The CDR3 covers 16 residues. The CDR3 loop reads CASSEQEGAGGETQYF. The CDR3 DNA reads TGTGCCAGCAGTGAACAAGAAGGAGCGGGGGGGGAGACCCAGTACTTC.

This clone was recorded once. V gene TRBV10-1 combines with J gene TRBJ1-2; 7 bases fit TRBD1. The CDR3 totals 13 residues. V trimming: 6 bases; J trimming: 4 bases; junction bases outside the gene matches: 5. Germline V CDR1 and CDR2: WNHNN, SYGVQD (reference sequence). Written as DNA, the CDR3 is TGCGCCAGCAGCCCCGGACAGGCCTATGGCTACACCTTC. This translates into CASSPGQAYGYTF.

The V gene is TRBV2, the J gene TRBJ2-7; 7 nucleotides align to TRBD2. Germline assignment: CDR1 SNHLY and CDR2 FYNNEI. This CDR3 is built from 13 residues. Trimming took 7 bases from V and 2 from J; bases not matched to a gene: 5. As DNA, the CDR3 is TGTGCCAGCACTGGGGGGGGGACCTACGAGCAGTACTTC. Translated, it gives CASTGGGTYEQYF.

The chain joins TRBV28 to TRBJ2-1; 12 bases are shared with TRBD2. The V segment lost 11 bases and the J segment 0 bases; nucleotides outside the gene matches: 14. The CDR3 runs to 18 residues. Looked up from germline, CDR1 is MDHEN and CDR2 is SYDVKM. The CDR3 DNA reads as TGTGCCGGCCAGTCTAGCGGGGGGGCCCCCTCCTCCTACAATGAGCAGTTCTTC. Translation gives CAGQSSGGAPSSYNEQFF. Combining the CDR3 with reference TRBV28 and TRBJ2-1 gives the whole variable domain DVKVTQSSRYLVKRTGEKVFLECVQDMDHENMFWYRQDPGLGLRLIYFSYDVKMKEKGDIPEGYSVSREKKERFSLILESASTNQTSMYLCAGQSSGGAPSSYNEQFFGPGTRLTVL.

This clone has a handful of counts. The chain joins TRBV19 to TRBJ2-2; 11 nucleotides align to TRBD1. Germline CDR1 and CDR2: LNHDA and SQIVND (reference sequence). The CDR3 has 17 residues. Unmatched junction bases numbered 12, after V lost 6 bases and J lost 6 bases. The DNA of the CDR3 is TGTGCCAGTAGCCGAACCGCAGGGACAGGGGGTTCCGGGGAGCTGTTTTTT. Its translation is CASSRTAGTGGSGELFF.

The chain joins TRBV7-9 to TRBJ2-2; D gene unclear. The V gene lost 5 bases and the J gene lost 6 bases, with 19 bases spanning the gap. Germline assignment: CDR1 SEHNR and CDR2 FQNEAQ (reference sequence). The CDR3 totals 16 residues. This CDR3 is CASSGFFGTEPGELFF. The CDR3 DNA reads TGTGCCAGCAGCGGTTTTTTTGGAACAGAACCCGGGGAGCTGTTTTTT.